This T cell receptor (beta chain) was documented in a study of cytomegalovirus exposure and HLA in healthy donors. Regarding the study as a whole: Subsequent analysis of the approximately 120 validation repertoires found a tendency for first-cohort TCR clusters to co-occur. The study designated 150 or so TCR beta chains cytomegalovirus-associated. CMV antigen specificity was confirmed in vitro for a few CMV-associated chains.

This CDR3 is 15 amino acids long. Trimming took off 0 bases at V and 6 bases at J, with 14 bases between the two ends. Germline assignment: CDR1 MNHEY and CDR2 SMNVEV (reference sequence). As concerns this clone: Its antigen is as yet unknown.

Produced via immunoSEQ multiplex PCR; TCRdb's table is partial and in-frame only. The repertoire includes a few hundred thousand clones, around 86% of them detected once, and under 0.95% sits in the top ten. The gene calls are TRBV27 and TRBJ1-2, with D tentatively TRBD1 (5 bases). The sequence came from a young woman in good health and CMV-seronegative. The specimen was PBMCs. The CDR3 region is CASSLSSGQGNGYTF. CDR3 in DNA: TGTGCCAGCAGTTTATCGTCAGGGCAAGGGAATGGCTACACCTTC.